What follows are 10 T cell receptor beta chains derived from one specimen sequenced in a study of response to subunit inactivated influenza vaccine. TCRdb reprocessed the RT-PCR reads with MiXCR, giving one entry per CDR3 protein. Of hundreds of thousands of distinct CDR3 sequences in the sample, approximately 11% were seen once. The sample was PBMCs from blood, taken roughly 45 days after vaccination. The receptors were sampled from a man in his forties or fifties who received an inactivated influenza vaccine.

The genes are TRBV25-1 and TRBJ2-2, with TRBD1 identical over 10 bases. CDR1 and CDR2 (germline): MGHDK, SYGVNS. The CDR3 consists of 14 residues. Trimming removed 9 bases from V and 8 bases from J; junction bases left unmatched: 9. CDR3 bases: TGTGCCAGTCGATGGGGACAGGGGACGGGGGAGCTGTTTTTT. Its translation: CASRWGQGTGELFF.

This chain connects TRBV5-1 to TRBJ2-3; no clear D. The ends were cut back, 0 bases at V and 0 bases at J, with 14 bases in the middle. This CDR3 spans 17 amino acids. Germline-derived CDR1 and CDR2 are SGHRS and YFSETQ. The chain's CDR3 is CASSLAWRKSSTDTQYF. The CDR3 DNA follows: TGCGCCAGCAGCTTGGCCTGGAGAAAATCTAGCACAGATACGCAGTATTTT. The whole variable domain, remainder taken from reference TRBV5-1 and TRBJ2-3, is KAGVTQTPRYLIKTRGQQVTLSCSPISGHRSVSWYQQTPGQGLQFLFEYFSETQRNKGNFPGRFSGRQFSNSRSEMNVSTLELGDSALYLCASSLAWRKSSTDTQYFGPGTRLTVL.

This clonotype has a handful of counts. This chain uses TRBV6-2 or TRBV6-3 with TRBJ2-1; TRBD1 agrees at 8 bases. This CDR3 is 16 amino acids long. The germline CDR1 and CDR2 sequences are MNHEY and SVGEGT. Trimming cost V 2 bases and J 2 bases; bases outside gene matches: 5. In DNA form, the CDR3 reads TGTGCCAGCAGTTACAGCAGGACAGGGACCTACAATGAGCAGTTCTTC. Translating gives CASSYSRTGTYNEQFF.

This clonotype has more than one count but fewer than ten. The chain has TRBV20-1 and TRBJ1-1; D perhaps matches TRBD1 (5 bases). The CDR3 has 14 residues. V was clipped by 5 bases and J by 5 bases, with 18 bases between them. Germline V gene data show CDR1 as DFQATT and CDR2 as SNEGSKA (reference sequence). The CDR3 spells CSAGLGGRGTEAFF. Here the CDR3 DNA reads TGCAGTGCTGGATTGGGGGGAAGAGGTACTGAAGCTTTCTTT.

This clonotype occurred a few times. The chain is built from TRBV7-9 and TRBJ1-2; D not resolved. With 3 bases removed from V and 0 bases from J, the gap between germline ends came to 8 bases. CDR3 size: 14 residues. CDR1 and CDR2 from the germline V gene are SEHNR and FQNEAQ (reference sequence). DNA of the CDR3: TGTGCCAGCAGCTTTGGGCGAACTAACTATGGCTACACCTTC. It codes for CASSFGRTNYGYTF.

On this clonotype itself: Just one base apart from a much larger clone, this may be a read error. The chain combines TRBV9 with TRBJ2-7, with D tentatively TRBD1 (6 bases). Germline loops: CDR1 SGDLS, CDR2 YYNGEE. There are 14 residues in the CDR3. CDR3 DNA: TGTGACAGCAGCGTAGGAGAACAGGGTGACGAGCAGTACTTC. This sequence encodes CDSSVGEQGDEQYF.

This clonotype has a count of ten or more. The chain uses TRBV4-2 and TRBJ2-7; 12 bases match TRBD2. CDR3 size: 18 residues. The junction had 7 bases not matched to a gene; V was cut back by 0 bases and J by 1 base. Germline lookup yields CDR1 LGHNA and CDR2 YNFKEQ. Here the CDR3 reads CASSQERLAGGRSYEQYF. CDR3 in DNA: TGTGCCAGCAGCCAAGAGAGGCTAGCGGGAGGGCGGTCCTACGAGCAGTACTTC.

The J gene is TRBJ2-1, the V gene TRBV27; no reliable D call. The CDR3 sequence is 15 residues long. Germline lookup yields CDR1 MNHEY and CDR2 SMNVEV (reference sequence). Deletions cut 5 bases from V and 3 bases from J, with 14 bases between. CDR3 residues: CASSTNIHGYNEQFF. The CDR3 region has the DNA TGTGCCAGCAGTACTAACATCCACGGCTACAATGAGCAGTTCTTC.

This clonotype was seen only a few times. The V and J genes are TRBV7-2 and TRBJ2-3, with 13 bases lining up with TRBD2. CDR1 and CDR2 from the germline V gene are SGHTA and FQGNSA. CDR3 length: 22 amino acids. The V segment lost 6 bases and the J segment 3 bases; nucleotides outside the gene matches: 24. The CDR3 nucleotides are TGTGCCAGCAGTACACGAGGATACAGCGGACTAGCGGGGGTTCCTGGAACAGATACGCAGTATTTT. This encodes CASSTRGYSGLAGVPGTDTQYF.

This clonotype has more than one count but fewer than ten. The rearrangement links TRBV12-3 or TRBV12-4 to TRBJ2-7; D gene uncertain. The V and J ends lost 5 bases and 1 base respectively, with 18 bases between them. The CDR3 totals 16 residues. CDR3 sequence: CASSPTSNGGSYEQYF. For the CDR3, the DNA is TGTGCCAGCAGTCCGACTTCTAATGGTGGGTCCTACGAGCAGTACTTC.